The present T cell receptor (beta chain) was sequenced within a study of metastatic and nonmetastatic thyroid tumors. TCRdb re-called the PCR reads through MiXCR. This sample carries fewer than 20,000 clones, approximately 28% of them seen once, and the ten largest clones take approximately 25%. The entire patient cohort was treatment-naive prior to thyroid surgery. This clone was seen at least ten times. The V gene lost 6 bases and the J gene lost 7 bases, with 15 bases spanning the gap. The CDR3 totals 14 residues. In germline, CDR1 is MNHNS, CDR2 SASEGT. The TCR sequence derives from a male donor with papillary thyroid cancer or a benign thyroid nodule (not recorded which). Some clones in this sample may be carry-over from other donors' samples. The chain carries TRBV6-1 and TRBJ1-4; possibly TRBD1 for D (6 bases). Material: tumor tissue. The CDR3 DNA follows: TGTGCCAGCAGGGGTACTCGGGGGCTTGAAAAACTGTTTTTT. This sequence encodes CASRGTRGLEKLFF.